The clone carrying this T cell receptor (beta chain) has only one observation. What it binds is not known. These data come from a study of shared clonotypes between healthy human individuals. The overall study: Ranging from 18 to 49 in age, donors were a couple of women and a few men.

Study results and limitations: Relative to their counterparts shared across all four donors, non-shared clonotypes exhibited diminished generation probabilities.

The authors distributed each subset's genomic DNA evenly over several immunoSEQ plates. Only in-frame clones appear in the TCRdb table, and some are missing; sequencing was by immunoSEQ multiplex PCR. The data show 650,000 to 800,000 clones, about two thirds seen once. Germline trimming cut 10 bases from V and 1 base from J; bases unmatched to any gene: 7. The CDR3 is 14 amino acids. Germline values: CDR1 LNHDA, CDR2 SQIVND (reference sequence). This clonotype was sampled from a woman aged 25 to 39 in good health. Sequencing was carried out using memory CD4+ T cells sorted from blood. Subset denoted: CD45RA-negative fraction. V usage is TRBV19 and J usage is TRBJ2-3; 8 bases match TRBD1. The chain's CDR3 is CATTRTGRTDTQYF. CDR3 DNA sequence: TGTGCCACGACCCGGACAGGGCGCACAGATACGCAGTATTTT.